Listed below are T cell receptor beta chains from one sample, sequenced in a study of OX40 agonist ivuxolimab in advanced cancers. The protocol was immunoSEQ multiplex PCR, while the TCRdb copy is restricted to in-frame clones and leaves out a portion. The repertoire includes about 46,000 clones, around 90% of them detected once, and 12% sits in the top ten. Here the sequenced sample was CD4+ or CD8+ T cells sorted from blood, taken in a trial of the OX40 agonist ivuxolimab. These receptors were obtained from an adult with an advanced solid tumor such as melanoma, head and neck, liver or kidney cancer. Each CDR3 is given with its conserved first and last residue. A D gene is named only where the DNA matches it firmly. Where a row states a size, it is once, few, many or the class of an expanded clone; other rows omit it.

d_gene | j_gene | abundance | v_gene | CDR3aa | CDR3nt
NA | TRBJ1-6 | NA | TRBV9 | CASSVATANSPLHF | TGTGCCAGCAGCGTAGCAACGGCGAATTCACCCCTCCACTTT
NA | TRBJ1-5 | NA | TRBV27 | CASSLLAGGNQPQHF | TGTGCCAGCAGTTTATTGGCAGGGGGCAATCAGCCCCAGCATTTT
NA | TRBJ1-2 | NA | TRBV7-9 | CASSPPGGAPTNYGYTF | TGTGCCAGCAGCCCACCCGGGGGGGCTCCAACTAACTATGGCTACACCTTC
NA | TRBJ2-2 | NA | TRBV14 | CASSQVAGWELFF | TGTGCCAGCAGCCAAGTGGCCGGTTGGGAGCTGTTTTTT
NA | TRBJ1-3 | NA | TRBV14 | CASSQVSGAGNTIYF | TGTGCCAGCAGCCAAGTCTCAGGGGCTGGAAACACCATATATTTT
NA | TRBJ2-1 | NA | TRBV7-8 | CASLRGNEQFF | TGTGCCAGCCTTCGGGGCAATGAGCAGTTCTTC
TRBD1 | TRBJ1-2 | NA | TRBV6-4 | CASSETGTGGNGYTF | TGTGCCAGCAGTGAAACTGGGACAGGGGGCAACGGCTACACCTTC
NA | TRBJ2-7 | NA | TRBV6-5 | CASSYAERIYEQYF | TGTGCCAGCAGTTACGCGGAGCGGATATACGAGCAGTACTTC
TRBD1 | TRBJ1-1 | NA | TRBV19 | CASKGQHFVNTEAFF | TGTGCCAGTAAGGGACAGCACTTTGTGAACACTGAAGCTTTCTTT
NA | TRBJ1-5 | NA | TRBV5-4 | CASSQVGGDPNQPQHF | TGTGCCAGCAGCCAAGTGGGGGGCGATCCCAATCAGCCCCAGCATTTT
TRBD1 | TRBJ1-3 | NA | TRBV6-1 | CASREGQATGNTIYF | TGTGCCAGCAGGGAAGGACAGGCCACTGGAAACACCATATATTTT
NA | TRBJ1-1 | NA | TRBV25-1 | CASSDKGGNTEAFF | TGTGCCAGCAGTGACAAAGGGGGGAACACTGAAGCTTTCTTT
TRBD1 | TRBJ2-1 | NA | TRBV7-9 | CASSAGTGGRNEQFF | TGTGCCAGCAGCGCCGGGACAGGGGGTCGCAATGAGCAGTTCTTC
NA | TRBJ2-2 | NA | TRBV6-1 | CASSESFGVMNTGELFF | TGTGCCAGCAGTGAATCATTTGGGGTAATGAACACCGGGGAGCTGTTTTTT
NA | TRBJ2-5 | NA | TRBV28 | CASTALETQYF | TGTGCCAGCACCGCACTGGAGACCCAGTACTTC
TRBD1 | TRBJ2-7 | NA | TRBV5-4 | CASSLRDRGYEQYF | TGTGCCAGCAGCTTGCGAGACAGGGGCTACGAGCAGTACTTC
NA | TRBJ1-6 | NA | TRBV7-2 | CASSLAPFLLSSYNSPLHF | TGTGCCAGCAGCTTAGCCCCTTTTCTTCTGAGCTCCTATAATTCACCCCTCCACTTT
NA | TRBJ2-1 | once | TRBV9 | CASSTASNSYNEQFF | TGTGCCAGCAGCACCGCTAGCAACTCCTACAATGAGCAGTTCTTC
TRBD1 | TRBJ1-1 | NA | TRBV7-9 | CASSFPTGVNTEAFF | TGTGCCAGCAGCTTTCCGACAGGGGTGAACACTGAAGCTTTCTTT
TRBD2 | TRBJ2-3 | NA | TRBV5-4 | CASSTPPLAGSTDTQYF | TGTGCCAGCAGCACCCCCCCACTAGCGGGGAGCACAGATACGCAGTATTTT
TRBD1 | TRBJ1-2 | NA | TRBV6-5 | CASSTGTGYGYTF | TGTGCCAGCAGTACCGGGACAGGCTATGGCTACACCTTC
TRBD1 | TRBJ1-3 | NA | TRBV13 | CASTHRDRVYSGNTIYF | TGTGCCAGCACTCACCGGGACAGGGTATACTCCGGAAACACCATATATTTT
NA | TRBJ1-1 | NA | TRBV6-5 | CASSFDRYEAFF | TGTGCCAGCAGTTTCGACAGGTATGAAGCTTTCTTT
NA | TRBJ2-2 | NA | TRBV18 | CASSPRQNTGELFF | TGTGCCAGCTCACCAAGACAGAACACCGGGGAGCTGTTTTTT
TRBD1 | TRBJ1-1 | once | TRBV4-2 | CASSRTGNTEAFF | TGTGCCAGCAGCCGGACAGGGAACACTGAAGCTTTCTTT
NA | TRBJ2-3 | NA | TRBV5-5 | CASSYYPQGGGPQYF | TGTGCCAGCAGCTACTACCCACAGGGGGGGGGACCGCAGTATTTT
TRBD2 | TRBJ2-5 | few | TRBV29-1 | CSGKLAGGRETQYF | TGCAGCGGAAAACTAGCGGGAGGTAGGGAGACCCAGTACTTC
TRBD1 | TRBJ1-2 | NA | TRBV9 | CASSVPTGGAGGYTF | TGTGCCAGCAGCGTTCCTACAGGGGGCGCGGGCGGCTACACCTTC
NA | TRBJ1-2 | NA | TRBV7-2 | CASSSGSYGYTF | TGTGCCAGCAGCTCCGGATCCTATGGCTACACCTTC
NA | TRBJ2-7 | once | TRBV6-5 | CASSLGSYEQYF | TGTGCCAGCAGTTTAGGTTCCTACGAGCAGTACTTC
NA | TRBJ2-7 | NA | TRBV2 | CASNSGRTGGYEQYF | TGTGCCAGCAACTCTGGGAGGACAGGAGGATACGAGCAGTACTTC
NA | TRBJ2-7 | NA | TRBV7-2 | CASSLNYEQYF | TGTGCCAGCAGCTTAAACTACGAGCAGTACTTC
NA | TRBJ2-7 | NA | TRBV7-2 | CASSSILLSGAYEQYF | TGTGCCAGCAGCTCCATCCTACTTAGCGGAGCCTACGAGCAGTACTTC
NA | TRBJ2-3 | NA | TRBV11-3 | CASSKRGVWGAGDTQYF | TGTGCCAGCAGCAAACGAGGGGTCTGGGGGGCAGGGGATACGCAGTATTTT
NA | TRBJ1-5 | NA | TRBV7-8 | CASSQRRVENQPQHF | TGTGCCAGCAGCCAGCGCAGGGTAGAGAATCAGCCCCAGCATTTT
NA | TRBJ2-1 | NA | TRBV21-1 | CASFSSPEGGGAQAYNEQFF | TGTGCCAGCTTTTCGAGCCCAGAGGGTGGGGGGGCTCAGGCCTACAATGAGCAGTTCTTC
TRBD2 | TRBJ2-7 | NA | TRBV9 | CASSGGGGAGHEQYF | TGTGCCAGCAGCGGCGGGGGGGGCGCCGGCCACGAGCAGTACTTC
TRBD1 | TRBJ1-1 | once | TRBV6-5 | CASLKGAETEAFF | TGTGCCTCCTTGAAGGGGGCGGAAACTGAAGCTTTCTTT
NA | TRBJ1-2 | few | TRBV2 | CASVSGGSYGYTF | TGTGCCAGCGTGTCAGGAGGAAGCTATGGCTACACCTTC
TRBD2 | TRBJ2-7 | NA | TRBV6-5 | CASSYWTSGYEQYF | TGTGCCAGCAGTTACTGGACTAGCGGCTACGAGCAGTACTTC
NA | TRBJ2-3 | NA | TRBV9 | CASSARPGPLDTQYF | TGTGCCAGCAGCGCCCGGCCGGGCCCATTAGATACGCAGTATTTT
NA | TRBJ1-2 | NA | TRBV9 | CASSVEADYGYTF | TGTGCCAGCAGCGTAGAGGCGGACTATGGCTACACCTTC
NA | TRBJ1-2 | NA | TRBV6-1 | CASSEVYRDPDYGYTF | TGTGCCAGCAGTGAAGTTTACAGGGATCCAGACTATGGCTACACCTTC
TRBD2 | TRBJ2-7 | NA | TRBV27 | CASSLLGAGGEQYF | TGTGCCAGCAGTTTATTGGGAGCGGGAGGCGAGCAGTACTTC
NA | TRBJ2-5 | once | TRBV6-5 | CASSYSADPQETQYF | TGTGCCAGCAGTTACTCGGCGGACCCGCAAGAGACCCAGTACTTC
TRBD2 | TRBJ2-1 | NA | TRBV5-1 | CASSRTSGGASYNEQFF | TGCGCCAGCAGTCGGACTAGCGGGGGGGCAAGCTACAATGAGCAGTTCTTC
NA | TRBJ1-2 | NA | TRBV7-2 | CASSLGGFYGYTF | TGTGCCAGCAGCTTAGGTGGGTTCTATGGCTACACCTTC
TRBD1 | TRBJ1-2 | NA | TRBV7-9 | CASSLAIAGGRTNYGYTF | TGTGCCAGCAGCTTAGCGATAGCAGGGGGCCGTACTAACTATGGCTACACCTTC
NA | TRBJ2-2 | NA | TRBV9 | CASSQPSTGELFF | TGTGCCAGCAGTCAACCATCCACCGGGGAGCTGTTTTTT
NA | TRBJ2-3 | NA | TRBV9 | CASSEEGQSTDTQYF | TGTGCCAGCAGCGAGGAGGGCCAGAGCACAGATACGCAGTATTTT
NA | TRBJ1-2 | NA | TRBV15 | CATSRDHTSTNYGYTF | TGTGCCACCAGCAGAGATCATACCTCAACTAACTATGGCTACACCTTC
NA | TRBJ1-5 | NA | TRBV19 | CASSIRAGNQPQHF | TGTGCCAGTAGTATCAGGGCAGGCAATCAGCCCCAGCATTTT
NA | TRBJ2-2 | once | TRBV14 | CASRLGGELFF | TGTGCCAGCAGGTTGGGCGGGGAGCTGTTTTTT
NA | TRBJ2-1 | NA | TRBV7-6 | CASSLSGNEQFF | TGTGCCAGCAGCTTAAGCGGAAACGAGCAGTTCTTC
TRBD2 | TRBJ2-3 | NA | TRBV11-2 | CASSPGTRTDTQYF | TGTGCCAGCAGCCCAGGGACTAGAACAGATACGCAGTATTTT
TRBD2 | TRBJ2-7 | NA | TRBV25-1 | CASRGTSGFYEQYF | TGTGCCAGCAGGGGGACTAGCGGCTTTTACGAGCAGTACTTC
TRBD1 | TRBJ1-2 | NA | TRBV5-5 | CASSLGRGSNYGYTF | TGTGCCAGCAGCTTGGGCAGGGGGTCCAACTATGGCTACACCTTC
NA | TRBJ1-2 | once | TRBV4-1 | CASSQVSTSYGYTF | TGCGCCAGCAGCCAAGTATCAACGAGCTATGGCTACACCTTC
NA | TRBJ2-7 | NA | TRBV6-5 | CASSYGQGGYEQYF | TGTGCCAGCAGTTACGGGCAGGGAGGCTACGAGCAGTACTTC
TRBD1 | TRBJ2-1 | NA | TRBV7-3 | CASSLETGNEQFF | TGTGCCAGCAGCTTAGAGACAGGGAATGAGCAGTTCTTC